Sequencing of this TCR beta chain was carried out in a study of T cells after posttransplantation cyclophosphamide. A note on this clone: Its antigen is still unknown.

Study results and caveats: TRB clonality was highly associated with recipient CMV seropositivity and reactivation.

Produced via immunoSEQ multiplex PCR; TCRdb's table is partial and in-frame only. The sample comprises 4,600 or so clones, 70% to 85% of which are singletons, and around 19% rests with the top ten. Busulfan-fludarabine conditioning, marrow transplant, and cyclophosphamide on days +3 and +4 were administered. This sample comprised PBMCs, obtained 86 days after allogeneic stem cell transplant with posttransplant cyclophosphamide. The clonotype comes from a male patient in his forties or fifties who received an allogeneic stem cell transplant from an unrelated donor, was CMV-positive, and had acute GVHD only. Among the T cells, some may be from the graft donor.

Here the CDR3 DNA reads TGTGCCACCAGACCGGGACAGGGGGCGAACTATGGCTACACCTTC. Amino acids: CATRPGQGANYGYTF. The chain is built from TRBV15 and TRBJ1-2; 12 bases map to TRBD1. V shed 6 bases, J shed 2 bases, and the junction held 4 bases outside the gene matches. The CDR3 runs 15 residues. Germline CDR1 LNHNV, CDR2 YYDKDF (reference sequence).